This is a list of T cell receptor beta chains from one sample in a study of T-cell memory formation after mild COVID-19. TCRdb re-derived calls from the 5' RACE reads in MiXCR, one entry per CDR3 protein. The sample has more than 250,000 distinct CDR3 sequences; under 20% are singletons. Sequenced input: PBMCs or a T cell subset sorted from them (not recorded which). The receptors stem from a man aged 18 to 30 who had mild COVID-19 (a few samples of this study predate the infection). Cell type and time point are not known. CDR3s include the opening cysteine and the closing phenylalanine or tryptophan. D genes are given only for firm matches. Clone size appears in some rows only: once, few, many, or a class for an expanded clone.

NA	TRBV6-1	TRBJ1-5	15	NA	CASSAQDYSNQPQHF	TGTGCCAGCAGTGCCCAGGACTATAGCAATCAGCCCCAGCATTTT
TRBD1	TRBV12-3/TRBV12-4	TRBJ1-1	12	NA	CASAGGYTEAFF	TGTGCCAGCGCAGGGGGCTACACTGAAGCTTTCTTT
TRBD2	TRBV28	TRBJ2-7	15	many	CASSLGLAGTYEQYF	TGTGCCAGCAGTTTGGGACTAGCGGGGACCTACGAGCAGTACTTC
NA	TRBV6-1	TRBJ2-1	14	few	CASTRDGSYNEQFF	TGTGCCAGCACCCGGGACGGATCGTACAATGAGCAGTTCTTC
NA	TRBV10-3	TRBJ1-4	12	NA	CAISGQGEKLFF	TGTGCCATCAGTGGTCAGGGTGAAAAACTGTTTTTT
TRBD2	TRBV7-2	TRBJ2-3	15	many	CASSSSGGSTDTQYF	TGTGCCAGCAGCTCTAGCGGAGGTAGCACAGATACGCAGTATTTT
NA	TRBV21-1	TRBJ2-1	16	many	CASSHQGDNQGNEQFF	TGTGCCAGCAGCCACCAGGGGGACAACCAAGGCAATGAGCAGTTCTTC
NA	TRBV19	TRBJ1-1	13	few	CASRLWGDGEAFF	TGTGCCAGTCGACTCTGGGGGGACGGTGAAGCTTTCTTT
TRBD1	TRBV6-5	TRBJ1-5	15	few	CASRPGTVSNQPQHF	TGTGCCAGCAGACCCGGGACAGTTAGCAATCAGCCCCAGCATTTT
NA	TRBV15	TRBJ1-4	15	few	CATSRDPQGEEKLFF	TGTGCCACCAGCAGAGATCCACAGGGAGAAGAAAAACTGTTTTTT
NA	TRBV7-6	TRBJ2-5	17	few	CASSLGRQEGFQETQYF	TGTGCCAGCAGCTTAGGTCGACAGGAAGGGTTCCAAGAGACCCAGTACTTC
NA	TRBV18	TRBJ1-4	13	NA	CASSPQGLEKLFF	TGTGCCAGCTCACCCCAGGGTCTGGAAAAACTGTTTTTT
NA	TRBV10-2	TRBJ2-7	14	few	CASDSTGRLYEQYF	TGCGCCAGCGACTCCACAGGGAGACTTTACGAGCAGTACTTC
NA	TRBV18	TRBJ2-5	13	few	CASSPDNQETQYF	TGTGCCAGCTCACCAGACAATCAAGAGACCCAGTACTTC
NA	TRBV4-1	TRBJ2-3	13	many	CASSQVGSDTQYF	TGCGCCAGCAGCCAAGTCGGCTCAGATACGCAGTATTTT
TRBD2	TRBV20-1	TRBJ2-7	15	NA	CSASGTSGGSYEQYF	TGCAGTGCTTCCGGGACTAGCGGGGGGTCCTACGAGCAGTACTTC
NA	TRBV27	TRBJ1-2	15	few	CASSLSLTAIGGYTF	TGTGCCAGCAGTTTATCCTTGACGGCTATCGGAGGCTACACCTTC
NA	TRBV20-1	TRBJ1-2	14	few	CSARTATTHYGYTF	TGCAGTGCTAGGACAGCCACTACCCACTATGGCTACACCTTC
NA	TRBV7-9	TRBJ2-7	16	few	CASSLAPGAGVYEQYF	TGTGCCAGCAGCTTAGCGCCAGGGGCGGGTGTATACGAGCAGTACTTC
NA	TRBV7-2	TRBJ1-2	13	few	CASSPGRGYGYTF	TGTGCCAGCAGCCCGGGACGGGGCTATGGCTACACCTTC
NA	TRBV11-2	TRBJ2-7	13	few	CASSTRWSEGQYF	TGTGCCAGCAGTACTAGATGGAGCGAGGGGCAGTACTTC
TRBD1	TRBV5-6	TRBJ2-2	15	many	CASSMTGQITGELFF	TGTGCCAGCAGCATGACGGGACAGATCACCGGGGAGCTGTTTTTT
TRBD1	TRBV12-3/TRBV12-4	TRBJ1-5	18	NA	CARSLGVCDRGGRQPQHF	TGTGCCAGAAGTTTAGGCGTGTGTGACAGGGGCGGTCGACAGCCCCAGCATTTT
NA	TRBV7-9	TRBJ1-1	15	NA	CASSGYSGGPPEAFF	TGTGCCAGCAGCGGATACAGTGGGGGACCTCCTGAAGCTTTCTTT
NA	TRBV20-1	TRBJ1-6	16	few	CSASRGGSSYNSPLHF	TGCAGTGCCTCCCGGGGTGGAAGCTCCTATAATTCACCCCTCCACTTT
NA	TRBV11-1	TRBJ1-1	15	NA	CASSLSSQMNTEAFF	TGTGCCAGCAGCTTATCTTCACAGATGAACACTGAAGCTTTCTTT
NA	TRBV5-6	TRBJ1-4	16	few	CASSLLQGTTNEKLFF	TGTGCCAGCAGCTTGTTGCAGGGGACAACTAATGAAAAACTGTTTTTT
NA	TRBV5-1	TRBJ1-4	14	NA	CASSRNSVNEKLFF	TGCGCCAGCAGTAGGAACAGCGTTAATGAAAAACTGTTTTTT
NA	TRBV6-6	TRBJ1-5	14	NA	CASSYSGGDQPQHF	TGTGCCAGCAGTTACTCGGGAGGCGATCAGCCCCAGCATTTT
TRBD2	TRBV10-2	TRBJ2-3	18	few	CASSDHTLAGGRADTQYF	TGCGCCAGCAGTGACCACACACTAGCGGGGGGGCGGGCAGATACGCAGTATTTT
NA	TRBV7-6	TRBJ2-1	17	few	CASSTPPRDTEINEQFF	TGTGCCAGCAGCACGCCGCCCCGGGACACGGAAATCAATGAGCAGTTCTTC